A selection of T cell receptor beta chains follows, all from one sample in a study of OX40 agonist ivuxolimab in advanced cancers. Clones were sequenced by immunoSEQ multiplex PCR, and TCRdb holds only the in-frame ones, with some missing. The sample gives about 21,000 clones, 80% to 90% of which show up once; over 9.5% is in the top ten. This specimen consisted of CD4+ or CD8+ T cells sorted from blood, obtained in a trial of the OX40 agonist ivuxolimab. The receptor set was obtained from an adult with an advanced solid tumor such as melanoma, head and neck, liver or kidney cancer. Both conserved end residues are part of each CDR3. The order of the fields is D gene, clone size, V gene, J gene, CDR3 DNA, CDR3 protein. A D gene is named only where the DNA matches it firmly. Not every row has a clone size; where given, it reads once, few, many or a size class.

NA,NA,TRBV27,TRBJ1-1,TGTGCCAGCAGTTTTACGGGGGGCTGGGAAGCTTTCTTT,CASSFTGGWEAFF
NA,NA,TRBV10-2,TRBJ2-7,TGCGCCAGCAGTGAAACAGGGGGGGGGTCCTACGAGCAGTACTTC,CASSETGGGSYEQYF
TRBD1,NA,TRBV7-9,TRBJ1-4,TGTGCCAGCAGCCGACGGACAGGGGGGGAATCGGAACTGTTTTTT,CASSRRTGGESELFF
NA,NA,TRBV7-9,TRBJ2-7,TGTGCCAGCAGCCCGGACGAGCAGTACTTC,CASSPDEQYF
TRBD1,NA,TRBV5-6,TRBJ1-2,TGTGCCAGCAGCTCAGGAGCAGGGGGGCGCTACACCTTC,CASSSGAGGRYTF
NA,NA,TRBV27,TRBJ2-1,TGTGCCAGCAGTTCGGCGTCCTCCTACAATGAGCAGTTCTTC,CASSSASSYNEQFF
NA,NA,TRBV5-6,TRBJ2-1,TGTGCCAGCAGCTGGACGGGACTTTACAATGAGCAGTTCTTC,CASSWTGLYNEQFF
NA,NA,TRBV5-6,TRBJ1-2,TGTGCCAGCAGCTTGGGGGCGGTATACTATGGCTACACCTTC,CASSLGAVYYGYTF
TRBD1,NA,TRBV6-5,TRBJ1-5,TGTGCCAGCAGCCAAGACAGGGATGGTCAGCCCCAGCATTTT,CASSQDRDGQPQHF
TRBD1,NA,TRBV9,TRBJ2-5,TGTGCCAGCAGCGTAGGCTTGGGACAGGGTGAAGAGACCCAGTACTTC,CASSVGLGQGEETQYF
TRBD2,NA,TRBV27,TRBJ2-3,TGTGCCAGCAGTTCATTAGCGGGAAGCACAGATACGCAGTATTTT,CASSSLAGSTDTQYF
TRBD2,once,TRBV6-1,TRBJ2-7,TGTGCCAGCAGTATAGCGGGACCTGGGGAGCAGTACTTC,CASSIAGPGEQYF
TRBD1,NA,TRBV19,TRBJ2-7,TGTGCCAGTAGTTCCCCTTGGGGACAGAACTCCTACGAGCAGTACTTC,CASSSPWGQNSYEQYF
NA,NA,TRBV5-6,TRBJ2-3,TGTGCCAGCAGCTCCACGGGGGTTCGTAGGTATTTT,CASSSTGVRRYF
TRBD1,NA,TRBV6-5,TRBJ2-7,TGTGCCAGCAGTTCGGACAGGCCCTACTCCTACGAGCAGTACTTC,CASSSDRPYSYEQYF
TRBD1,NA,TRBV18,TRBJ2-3,TGTGCCAGCTCCCAGAGGGGCGTGGGACAGCAATTTTTCACAGATACGCAGTATTTT,CASSQRGVGQQFFTDTQYF
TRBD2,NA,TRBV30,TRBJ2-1,TGTGCCTGGGGACTAGCAGGATATTACAATGAGCAGTTCTTC,CAWGLAGYYNEQFF
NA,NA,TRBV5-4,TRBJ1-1,TGTGCCAGCAGCTTGGTGTGGGGCGGAGGCACTGAAGCTTTCTTT,CASSLVWGGGTEAFF
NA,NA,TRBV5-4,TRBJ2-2,TGTGCCAGCAGCTTGAATCTTAACACCGGGGAGCTGTTTTTT,CASSLNLNTGELFF
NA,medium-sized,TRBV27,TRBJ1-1,TGTGCCAGCACTCAGGACGCAAGCGGGTACACTGAAGCTTTCTTT,CASTQDASGYTEAFF
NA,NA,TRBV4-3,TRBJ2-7,TGCGCCAGCAGCCAGGAGACCGACTACGAGCAGTACTTC,CASSQETDYEQYF
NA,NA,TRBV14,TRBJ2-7,TGTGCCAGCAGCCAAGATTGGGGTAGCGAGCAGTACTTC,CASSQDWGSEQYF
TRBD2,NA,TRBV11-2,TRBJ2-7,TGTGCCAGCAGCTCGGAATCGACTAGCGGGAGTATGTACGAGCAGTACTTC,CASSSESTSGSMYEQYF
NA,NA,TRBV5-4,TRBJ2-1,TGTGCCAGCAGCTTGGATGCGGGTGCCTACAATGAGCAGTTCTTC,CASSLDAGAYNEQFF
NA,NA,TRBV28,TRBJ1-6,TGTGCCAATAGTCCGAGGGGTACGAATTCACCCCTCCACTTT,CANSPRGTNSPLHF
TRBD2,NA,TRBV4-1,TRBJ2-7,TGCGCCAGCAGCCAAGATAGCGGGTGGGCCTCCTACGAGCAGTACTTC,CASSQDSGWASYEQYF
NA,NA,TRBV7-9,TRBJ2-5,TGTGCCAGCAGCTTTGATATGAGTGACCAGTACTTC,CASSFDMSDQYF
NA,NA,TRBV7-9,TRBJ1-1,TGTGCCAGCAGCTTAGTGATAGCTGAAGCTTTCTTT,CASSLVIAEAFF
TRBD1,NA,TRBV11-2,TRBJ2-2,TGTGCCAGCAGCACGCTGGCCGGGACAGCGAACACCGGGGAGCTGTTTTTT,CASSTLAGTANTGELFF
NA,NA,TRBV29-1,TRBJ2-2,TGCAGCGTTGAAGATAGCGGACAGCCGACCGGGGAGCTGTTTTTT,CSVEDSGQPTGELFF
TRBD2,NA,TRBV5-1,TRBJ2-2,TGCGCCAGCAGCTGGAAGTGGGCTCTAGCGGGAGGTGACGGGGAGCTGTTTTTT,CASSWKWALAGGDGELFF
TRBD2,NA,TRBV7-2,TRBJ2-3,TGTGCCAGCAGCTTAGGTCTAGCGGTCACAGATACGCAGTATTTT,CASSLGLAVTDTQYF
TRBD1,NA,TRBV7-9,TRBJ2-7,TGTGCCAGCGGCCAGGGGGCTGGCGAGCAGTACTTC,CASGQGAGEQYF
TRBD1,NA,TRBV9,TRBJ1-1,TGTGCCAGCAGCGGCACAGGGGATGTCACTGAAGCTTTCTTT,CASSGTGDVTEAFF
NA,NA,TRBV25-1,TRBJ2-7,TGTGCCAGCAGTGAATCTGCGGGACTCTACGAGCAGTACTTC,CASSESAGLYEQYF
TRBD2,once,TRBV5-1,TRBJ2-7,TGCGCCAGCAGCTGGACTAGCGGGAACTACGAGCAGTACTTC,CASSWTSGNYEQYF
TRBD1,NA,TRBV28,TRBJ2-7,TGTGCCAGCAGTTCTACCGGGACAGAATACGAGCAGTACTTC,CASSSTGTEYEQYF
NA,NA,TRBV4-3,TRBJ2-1,TGCGCCAGCAGCCAGGGGTCCTCCTACAATGAGCAGTTCTTC,CASSQGSSYNEQFF
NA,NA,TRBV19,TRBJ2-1,TGTGCCAGTAGCCAGGGGTCCTACAATGAGCAGTTCTTC,CASSQGSYNEQFF
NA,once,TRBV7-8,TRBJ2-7,TGTGCCAGCAGCTCGGACTACCGCCCTTACGAGCAGTACTTC,CASSSDYRPYEQYF
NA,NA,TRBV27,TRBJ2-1,TGTGCCAGCAGTTTAGACAGCGGAACCTACAATGAGCAGTTCTTC,CASSLDSGTYNEQFF
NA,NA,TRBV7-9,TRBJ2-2,TGTGCCAGCAGCTTAGAAGGCAGAGCCCTCAGATACACCGGGGAGCTGTTTTTT,CASSLEGRALRYTGELFF
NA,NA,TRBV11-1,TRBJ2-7,TGTGCCAGCAGCTTGAGGAGAACAAGCTCCTACGAGCAGTACTTC,CASSLRRTSSYEQYF
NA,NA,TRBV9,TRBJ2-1,TGTGCCAGCAGTCCTAGTGGGTCCTACAATGAGCAGTTCTTC,CASSPSGSYNEQFF
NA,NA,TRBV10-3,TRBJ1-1,TGTGCCATCAGGCAGATAGGGGGGACGGGCACTGAAGCTTTCTTT,CAIRQIGGTGTEAFF
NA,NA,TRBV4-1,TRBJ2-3,TGCGCCAGCAGCCAAGCCTGGACGGGAGATACGCAGTATTTT,CASSQAWTGDTQYF
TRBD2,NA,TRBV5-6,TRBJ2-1,TGTGCCAGCAGCTTGTGGCTAGCGGGAGATGAGCAGTTCTTC,CASSLWLAGDEQFF
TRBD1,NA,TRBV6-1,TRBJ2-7,TGTGCCGCAGGGGGCGTTCGTTCCTACGAGCAGTACTTC,CAAGGVRSYEQYF